The 8 T cell receptor beta chains presented below share a single source sample, sequenced in a study of blood T cell repertoires in COVID-19. Profiled with immunoSEQ multiplex PCR; TCRdb holds only in-frame clones, not every one. The table lists over 130,000 clones, roughly nine tenths of them singletons. The sequencing input was peripheral blood. The source is a human donor with COVID-19, enrolled during active disease. The donor label of this sample is uncertain.

This clone was counted once. CDR3 sequence reads: CASSKGPPTFELAHNEQFF. The CDR3 DNA reads TGTGCCAGCAGTAAAGGCCCGCCCACATTCGAGCTAGCACACAATGAGCAGTTCTTC. The chain employs TRBV27 and TRBJ2-1; tentatively, D is TRBD2 (5 bases). The V gene's germline CDR1 is MNHEY and CDR2 SMNVEV (reference sequence). Trimming removed 5 bases at V and 5 bases at J, with 28 bases between. This CDR3 spans 19 amino acids.

The CDR3 DNA sequence: TGTGCCAGAAGGGAAGATCACAGGGTAATTAACACTGAAGCTTTCTTT. It codes for CARREDHRVINTEAFF. The chain couples TRBV5-3 to TRBJ1-1; D is perhaps TRBD1 (6 bases). TRBV5-3 is treated as an ORF (open reading frame) with a function not yet certain. The CDR3 consists of 16 residues. Trimming left V 5 bases short and J 2 bases short, with 19 bases between.

V gene TRBV24-1 combines with J gene TRBJ2-1; 8 bases map to TRBD2. The V segment lost 3 bases and the J segment 0 bases; nucleotides outside the gene matches: 6. This CDR3 region has 17 residues. Germline CDR1 and CDR2: KGHDR and SFDVKD. In nucleotides, the CDR3 is TGTGCCACCAGTGATGGGGTGAGCGGGAGCTCCTACAATGAGCAGTTCTTC. This encodes CATSDGVSGSSYNEQFF.

This clone was observed a handful of times. The chain has TRBV7-6 and TRBJ1-5, with 9 positions matching TRBD1. The germline V gene has CDR1 SGHVS and CDR2 FNYEAQ. V trimming: 0 bases; J trimming: 7 bases; junction bases outside the gene matches: 16. The CDR3 runs to 19 residues. CDR3 nucleotide sequence: TGTGCCAGCAGCTTAGCGCCTCATCACCGGACAGGGGTAGGCCAGCCCCAGCATTTT. It codes for CASSLAPHHRTGVGQPQHF.

Only a few counts were recorded for this clone. The gene calls are TRBV7-9 and TRBJ1-1, with D possibly being TRBD1 (5 bases). Germline loops: CDR1 SEHNR, CDR2 FQNEAQ (reference sequence). Trimming left V 5 bases short and J 2 bases short, with 12 bases between. The CDR3 spans 14 residues. The chain's CDR3 is CASSLGHLNTEAFF. DNA for the CDR3: TGTGCCAGCAGCCTTGGACATCTAAACACTGAAGCTTTCTTT.

V gene TRBV7-9 combines with J gene TRBJ2-2; the D is unclear. Germline assignment: CDR1 SEHNR and CDR2 FQNEAQ (reference sequence). This CDR3 comprises 15 residues. V was pared by 2 bases and J by 7 bases, with 14 bases between. The CDR3 spells CASSLSVPSGGELFF. As DNA, the CDR3 is TGTGCCAGCAGCTTATCGGTTCCGTCGGGCGGGGAGCTGTTTTTT.

The chain has TRBV7-9 and TRBJ2-7, with 7 bases fitting TRBD2. V was clipped by 5 bases and J by 0 bases; unmatched bases: 10. Germline lookup yields CDR1 SEHNR and CDR2 FQNEAQ (reference sequence). The CDR3 has 16 residues. The CDR3, as DNA: TGTGCCAGCAGCCTGGCTTTAGGCGGGGGCTCCTACGAGCAGTACTTC. Its translation is CASSLALGGGSYEQYF.

The J gene is TRBJ1-6, the V gene TRBV7-9; the D is unclear. Trimming pared 4 bases from V and 0 bases from J, leaving 10 bases between. The germline V gene has CDR1 SEHNR and CDR2 FQNEAQ (reference sequence). The CDR3 covers 16 residues. The CDR3 DNA reads TGTGCCAGCAGCTCAGCGCTAAGCTCCTATAATTCACCCCTCCACTTT. As protein: CASSSALSSYNSPLHF. Variable domain in full (rest from reference TRBV7-9 and TRBJ1-6): DTGVSQNPRHKITKRGQNVTFRCDPISEHNRLYWYRQTLGQGPEFLTYFQNEAQLEKSRLLSDRFSAERPKGSFSTLEIQRTEQGDSAMYLCASSSALSSYNSPLHFGNGTRLTVT.